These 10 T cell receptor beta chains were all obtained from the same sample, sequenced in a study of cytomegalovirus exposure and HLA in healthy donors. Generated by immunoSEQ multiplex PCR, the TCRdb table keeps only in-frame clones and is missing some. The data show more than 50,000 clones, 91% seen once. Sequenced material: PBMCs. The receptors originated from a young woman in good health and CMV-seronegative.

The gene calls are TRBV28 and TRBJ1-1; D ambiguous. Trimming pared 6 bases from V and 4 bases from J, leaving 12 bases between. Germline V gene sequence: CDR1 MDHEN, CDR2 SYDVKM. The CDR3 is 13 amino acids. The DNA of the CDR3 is TGTGCCAGCAGCGCCCGGGAGGGCACTGAAGCTTTCTTT. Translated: CASSAREGTEAFF. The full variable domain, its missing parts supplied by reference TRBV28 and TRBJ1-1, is DVKVTQSSRYLVKRTGEKVFLECVQDMDHENMFWYRQDPGLGLRLIYFSYDVKMKEKGDIPEGYSVSREKKERFSLILESASTNQTSMYLCASSAREGTEAFFGQGTRLTVV.

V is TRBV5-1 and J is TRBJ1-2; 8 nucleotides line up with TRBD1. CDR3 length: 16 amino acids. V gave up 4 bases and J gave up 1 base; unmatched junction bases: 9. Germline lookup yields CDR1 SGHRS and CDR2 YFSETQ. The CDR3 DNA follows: TGCGCCAGCAGCGGGGCAGGGGGCCCCCATAACTATGGCTACACCTTC. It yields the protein CASSGAGGPHNYGYTF.

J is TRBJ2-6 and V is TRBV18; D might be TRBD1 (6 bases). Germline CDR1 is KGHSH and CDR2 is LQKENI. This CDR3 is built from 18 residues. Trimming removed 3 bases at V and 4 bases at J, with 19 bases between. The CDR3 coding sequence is TGTGCCAGCTCACCCCAGGGGTGGCTGGCTCTGGGGGCCAACGTCCTGACTTTC. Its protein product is CASSPQGWLALGANVLTF.

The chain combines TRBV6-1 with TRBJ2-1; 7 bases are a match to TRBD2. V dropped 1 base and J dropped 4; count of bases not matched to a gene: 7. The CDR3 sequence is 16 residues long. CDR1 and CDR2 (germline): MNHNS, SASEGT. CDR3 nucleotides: TGTGCCAGCAGTGAAGTTGGGACTATCCCATACAATGAGCAGTTCTTC. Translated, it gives CASSEVGTIPYNEQFF.

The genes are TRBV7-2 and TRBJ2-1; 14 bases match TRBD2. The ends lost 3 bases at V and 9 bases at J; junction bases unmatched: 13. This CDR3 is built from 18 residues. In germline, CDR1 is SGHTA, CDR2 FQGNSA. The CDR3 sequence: CASSFGTLGLAGAGEQFF. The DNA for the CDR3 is TGTGCCAGCAGCTTTGGGACACTGGGACTAGCGGGAGCTGGTGAGCAGTTCTTC. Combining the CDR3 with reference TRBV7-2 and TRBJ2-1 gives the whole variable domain GAGVSQSPSNKVTEKGKDVELRCDPISGHTALYWYRQSLGQGLEFLIYFQGNSAPDKSGLPSDRFSAERTGGSVSTLTIQRTQQEDSAVYLCASSFGTLGLAGAGEQFFGPGTRLTVL.

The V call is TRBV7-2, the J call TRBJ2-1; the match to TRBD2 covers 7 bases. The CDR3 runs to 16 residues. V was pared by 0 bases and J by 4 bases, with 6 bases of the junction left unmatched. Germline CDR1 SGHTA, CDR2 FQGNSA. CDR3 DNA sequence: TGTGCCAGCAGCTTAGCGGCTAGCGGACCATACAATGAGCAGTTCTTC. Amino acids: CASSLAASGPYNEQFF.

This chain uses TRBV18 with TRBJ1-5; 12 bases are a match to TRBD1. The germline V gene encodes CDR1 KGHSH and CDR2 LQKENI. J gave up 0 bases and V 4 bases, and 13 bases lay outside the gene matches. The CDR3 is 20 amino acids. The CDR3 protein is CASSQLAGTGGPDSNQPQHF. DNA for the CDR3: TGTGCCAGCTCACAACTCGCCGGGACAGGGGGCCCCGATAGCAATCAGCCCCAGCATTTT.

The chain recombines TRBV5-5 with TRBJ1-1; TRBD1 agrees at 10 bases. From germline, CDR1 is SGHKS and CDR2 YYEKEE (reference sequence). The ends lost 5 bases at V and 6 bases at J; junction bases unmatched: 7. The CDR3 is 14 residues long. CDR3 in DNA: TGTGCCAGCAGTAGCCGGGACAGGGGTTCTGAAGCTTTCTTT. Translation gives CASSSRDRGSEAFF.

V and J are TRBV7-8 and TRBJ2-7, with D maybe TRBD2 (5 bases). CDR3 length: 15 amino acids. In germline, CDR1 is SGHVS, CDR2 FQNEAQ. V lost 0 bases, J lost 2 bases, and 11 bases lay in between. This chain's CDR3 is CASSLAMVGAYEQYF. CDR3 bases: TGTGCCAGCAGCTTAGCGATGGTCGGGGCCTACGAGCAGTACTTC.

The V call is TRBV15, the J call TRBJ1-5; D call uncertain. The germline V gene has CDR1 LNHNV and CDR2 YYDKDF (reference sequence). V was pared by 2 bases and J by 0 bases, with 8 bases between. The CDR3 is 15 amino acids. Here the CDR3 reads CATSRTQNSNQPQHF. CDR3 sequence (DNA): TGTGCCACCAGCAGAACACAGAATAGCAATCAGCCCCAGCATTTT.